This T cell receptor (beta chain) was observed in a study of T cell responses to AZD1222 COVID-19 vaccine. Germline CDR1 reads MNHEY; CDR2 reads SVGAGI. V gave up 10 bases and J gave up 7 bases; unmatched junction bases: 7. The CDR3 loop spans 13 amino acids. The assay was immunoSEQ multiplex PCR, and TCRdb's table has in-frame clones only and misses some. The sample lists 100,000 to 150,000 clones; 75% to 90% were seen once. The genes are TRBV6-5 and TRBJ1-6; TRBD1 agrees at 7 bases. The source is an adult in good health. The sample here was peripheral blood, taken on day 0 of AZD1222 vaccination. CDR3 sequence: CAIPTGMNSPLHF. CDR3 coding DNA: TGTGCCATCCCGACAGGGATGAATTCACCCCTCCACTTT.